The TCR beta chain under discussion was sequenced for a study of T cell repertoires in cytomegalovirus infection. Study details: Shared public TCR beta signatures pointed to both CMV infection and a matching HLA type. Study-wide results and caveats: Cumulative frequency (of public TCR beta family members) identified carriers of CMV plus the relevant HLA. Clonotype analysis showed dominance of the ex vivo response by HLA-C-restricted CMV-specific TCR beta clonotypes.

TCRdb processed the reads anew with MiXCR; each CDR3 protein has one entry. Here the sample spans roughly 310,000 distinct CDR3 sequences, 17% being singletons. A note on this clonotype: What it binds is unknown. It may be a read error: a sequence one base away is much more abundant.

This TCR was recovered from a human donor in good health (CMV status not recorded). Some clones in this sample may be carry-over from other donors' samples. The sequenced material came from PBMCs.

The CDR3 DNA reads as TGTGCCAGCAGTTTATTTTCGGGTGCCTACGATGAGCAGTTCTTC. Its translation is CASSLFSGAYDEQFF. The chain is built from TRBV28 and TRBJ2-1; D not resolved. Germline V gene lookup returns CDR1 MDHEN and CDR2 SYDVKM. The CDR3 length is 15 residues. Full variable domain (remainder filled in from reference TRBV28 and TRBJ2-1): DVKVTQSSRYLVKRTGEKVFLECVQDMDHENMFWYRQDPGLGLRLIYFSYDVKMKEKGDIPEGYSVSREKKERFSLILESASTNQTSMYLCASSLFSGAYDEQFFGPGTRLTVL.